The present T cell receptor (beta chain) was sequenced within a study of breast tumors, draining lymph nodes, adjacent tissues. Overall study results and limits: Luminal-like breast cancer showed significantly higher tumor–nontumor repertoire similarity than basal-like. Most tumor T cells seemingly derive from lymph node, then expand in tumor.

TCRdb processed the multiplex PCR reads anew with MiXCR; each CDR3 protein has one entry. This sample has around 100,000 distinct CDR3 sequences; over 20% occur once, and the top ten carry over 1%. CDR3 size: 16 residues. J was trimmed by 6 bases and V by 6 bases; bases with no gene match: 12. Germline-derived CDR1 and CDR2 are MDHEN and SYDVKM. Axillary draining lymph nodes of breast cancer patients supplied the node samples. As to this clonotype: What it binds is unknown.

This chain links TRBV28 with TRBJ2-1, with 9 positions matching TRBD2. Material for sequencing was axillary lymph node tissue. This receptor was taken from a female donor with breast cancer. Some clones in this sample may be carry-over from other donors' samples. In DNA, the CDR3 is TGTGCCAGCAGCCAACCTTATAGCGGGAGTGGCAATGAGCAGTTCTTC. Translated, it gives CASSQPYSGSGNEQFF.